Sequencing of this T cell receptor beta chain was carried out in a study of T cells in Graves' hyperthyroidism and ophthalmopathy. This clonotype was observed at least ten times. What it binds is not known. The study's findings and limits: Before onset, ophthalmopathy was predicted by the model a median about six months earlier.

Using RNA transcripts as the source, TCR beta CDR3 regions were amplified. Primed by the HTBI set, a first-round RT-PCR was run on the TCR CDR3. From the multiplex PCR reads, TCRdb called clonotypes with MiXCR, one entry per CDR3 protein. The sample includes around 560,000 distinct CDR3 sequences, around 17% seen only once; the top ten take roughly 18%. Germline lookup yields CDR1 MDHEN and CDR2 SYDVKM. Trimming removed 4 bases from V and 3 bases from J; junction bases left unmatched: 3. There are 14 residues in the CDR3. Sequencing was carried out using blood. The V call is TRBV28, the J call TRBJ1-2; 9 bases match TRBD1. The TCR was taken from a woman aged 18-30 years with Graves' hyperthyroidism. The CDR3 region has the DNA TGTGCCAGCAGTTCGGGACAGGGTTACTATGGCTACACCTTC. It translates to CASSSGQGYYGYTF.